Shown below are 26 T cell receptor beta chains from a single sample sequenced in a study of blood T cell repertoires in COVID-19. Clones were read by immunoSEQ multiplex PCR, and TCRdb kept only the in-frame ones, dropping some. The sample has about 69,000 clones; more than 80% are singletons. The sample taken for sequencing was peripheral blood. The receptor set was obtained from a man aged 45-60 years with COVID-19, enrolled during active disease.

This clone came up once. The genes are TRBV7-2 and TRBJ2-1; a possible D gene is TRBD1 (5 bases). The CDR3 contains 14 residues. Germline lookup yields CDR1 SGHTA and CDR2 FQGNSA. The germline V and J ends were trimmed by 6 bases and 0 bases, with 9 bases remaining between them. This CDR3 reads CASRPGFSYNEQFF. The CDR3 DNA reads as TGTGCCAGCAGGCCAGGGTTCTCCTACAATGAGCAGTTCTTC.

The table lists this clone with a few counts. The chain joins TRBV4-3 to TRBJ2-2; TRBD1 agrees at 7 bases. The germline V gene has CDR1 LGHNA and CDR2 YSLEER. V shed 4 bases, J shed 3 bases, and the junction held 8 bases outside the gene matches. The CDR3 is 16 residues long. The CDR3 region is CASSLWTGGDTGELFF. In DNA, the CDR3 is TGCGCCAGCAGCCTTTGGACAGGCGGCGACACCGGGGAGCTGTTTTTT.

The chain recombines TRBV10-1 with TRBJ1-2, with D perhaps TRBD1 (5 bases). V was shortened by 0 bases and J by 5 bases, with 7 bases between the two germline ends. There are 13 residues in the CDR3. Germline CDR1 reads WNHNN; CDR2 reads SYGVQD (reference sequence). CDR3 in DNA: TGCGCCAGCAGTGAGTCCGGGGGGTATGGCTACACCTTC. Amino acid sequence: CASSESGGYGYTF.

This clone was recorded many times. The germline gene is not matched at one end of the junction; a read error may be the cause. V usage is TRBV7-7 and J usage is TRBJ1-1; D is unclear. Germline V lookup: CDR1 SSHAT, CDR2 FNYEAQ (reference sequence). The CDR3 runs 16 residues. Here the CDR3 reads CASSLFPLVPNTEAFF. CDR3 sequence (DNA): TGTGCTAGCAGCTTATTCCCCCTAGTCCCGAACACTGAAGCTTTCTTT.

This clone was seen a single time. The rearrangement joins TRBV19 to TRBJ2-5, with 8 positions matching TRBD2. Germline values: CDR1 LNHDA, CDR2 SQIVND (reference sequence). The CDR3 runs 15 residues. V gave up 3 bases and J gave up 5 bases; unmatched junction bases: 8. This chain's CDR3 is CASSISTGGRETQYF. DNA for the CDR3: TGTGCCAGTAGTATCTCAACGGGGGGGCGGGAGACCCAGTACTTC.

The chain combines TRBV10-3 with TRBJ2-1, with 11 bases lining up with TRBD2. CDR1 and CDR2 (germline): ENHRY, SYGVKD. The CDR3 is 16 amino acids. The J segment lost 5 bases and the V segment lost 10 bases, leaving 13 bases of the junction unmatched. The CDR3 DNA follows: TGTGCCACCTGCCGGGCTAGCGGGGGGATAAACAATGAGCAGTTCTTC. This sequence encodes CATCRASGGINNEQFF.

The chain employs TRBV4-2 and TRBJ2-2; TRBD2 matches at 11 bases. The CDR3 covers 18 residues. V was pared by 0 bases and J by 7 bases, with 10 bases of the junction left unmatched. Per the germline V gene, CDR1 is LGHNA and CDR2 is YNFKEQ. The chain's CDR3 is CASSQDPLAGGQGGELFF. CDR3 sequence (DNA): TGTGCCAGCAGCCAAGATCCCCTAGCGGGGGGCCAGGGCGGGGAGCTGTTTTTT.

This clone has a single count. In DNA form, the CDR3 reads TGTGCCTGGGGCGGGGTGGACGAGCAGTACTTC. As protein: CAWGGVDEQYF. This chain links TRBV30 with TRBJ2-7; possibly TRBD2 for D (6 bases). The germline V gene encodes CDR1 GTSNPN and CDR2 SVGIG (reference sequence). Trimming took off 5 bases at V and 5 bases at J, with 10 bases between the two ends. This CDR3 region has 11 residues.

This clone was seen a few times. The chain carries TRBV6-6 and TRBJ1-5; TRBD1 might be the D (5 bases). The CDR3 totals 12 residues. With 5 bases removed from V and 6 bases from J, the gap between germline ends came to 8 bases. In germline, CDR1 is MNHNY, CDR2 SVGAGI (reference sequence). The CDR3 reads CASSMDIQPQHF. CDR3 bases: TGTGCCAGCAGTATGGACATTCAGCCCCAGCATTTT.

Here the CDR3 DNA reads TGTGCCAGCAGCTGGGGCTGGCAAGACACTGAAGCTTTCTTT. Protein: CASSWGWQDTEAFF. The chain couples TRBV5-5 to TRBJ1-1; possibly TRBD1 for D (5 bases). The CDR3 spans 14 residues. With 3 bases removed from V and 3 bases from J, the gap between germline ends came to 12 bases. The germline gives CDR1 SGHKS, CDR2 YYEKEE (reference sequence).

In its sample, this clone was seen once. In DNA form, the CDR3 reads TGTGCCAGCAGTGAATTTAGTTTGACGGGTTCAGCTTTCTTT. Its protein product is CASSEFSLTGSAFF. The rearrangement links TRBV6-1 to TRBJ1-1, with D unresolved. The CDR3 contains 14 residues. The V and J ends lost 2 bases and 10 bases respectively, with 17 bases between them. CDR1 is MNHNS and CDR2 is SASEGT in the germline V gene.

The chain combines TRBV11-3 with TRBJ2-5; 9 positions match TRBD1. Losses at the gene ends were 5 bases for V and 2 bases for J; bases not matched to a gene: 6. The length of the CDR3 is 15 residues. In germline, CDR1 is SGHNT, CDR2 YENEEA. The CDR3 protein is CASSTGGTGQETQYF. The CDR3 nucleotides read TGTGCCAGCAGCACAGGGGGGACAGGGCAAGAGACCCAGTACTTC.

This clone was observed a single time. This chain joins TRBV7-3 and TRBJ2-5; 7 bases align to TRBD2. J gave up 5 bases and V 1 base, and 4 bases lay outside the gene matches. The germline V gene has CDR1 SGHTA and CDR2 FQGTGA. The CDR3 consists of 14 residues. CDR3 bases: TGTGCCAGCAGCTTAAACGGGGGGATGGAGACCCAGTACTTC. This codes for CASSLNGGMETQYF.

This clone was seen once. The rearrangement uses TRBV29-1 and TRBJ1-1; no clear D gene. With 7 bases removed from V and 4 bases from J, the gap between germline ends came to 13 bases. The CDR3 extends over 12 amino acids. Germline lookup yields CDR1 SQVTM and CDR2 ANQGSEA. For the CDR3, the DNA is TGCAGCGGCGGATCGGTGGTCACTGAAGCTTTCTTT. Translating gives CSGGSVVTEAFF.

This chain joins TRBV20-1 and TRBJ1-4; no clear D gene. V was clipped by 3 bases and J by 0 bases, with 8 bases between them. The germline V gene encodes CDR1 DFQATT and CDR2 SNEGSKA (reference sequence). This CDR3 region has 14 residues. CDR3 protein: CSASTVPTNEKLFF. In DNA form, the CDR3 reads TGCAGTGCTAGTACGGTTCCAACTAATGAAAAACTGTTTTTT.

The CDR3 spells CASSLAGGPTDTQYF. The DNA for the CDR3 is TGTGCCAGCAGCCTAGCGGGGGGGCCAACAGATACGCAGTATTTT. The J gene is TRBJ2-3, the V gene TRBV9; 12 bases line up with TRBD2. CDR1 and CDR2 from the germline V gene are SGDLS and YYNGEE. The CDR3 totals 15 residues. The V segment lost 4 bases and the J segment 3 bases; nucleotides outside the gene matches: 3.

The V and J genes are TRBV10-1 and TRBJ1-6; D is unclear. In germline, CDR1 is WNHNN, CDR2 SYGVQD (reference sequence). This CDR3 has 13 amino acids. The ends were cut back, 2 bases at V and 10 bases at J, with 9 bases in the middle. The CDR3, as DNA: TGCGCCAGCAGTGAGCCGGGTGGGTCACCCCTCCACTTT. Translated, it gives CASSEPGGSPLHF.

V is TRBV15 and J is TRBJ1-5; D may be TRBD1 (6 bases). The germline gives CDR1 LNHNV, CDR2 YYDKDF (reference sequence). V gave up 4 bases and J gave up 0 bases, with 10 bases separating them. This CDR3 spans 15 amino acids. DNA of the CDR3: TGTGCCACCAGCAAATTACAGGGTAGCAATCAGCCCCAGCATTTT. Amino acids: CATSKLQGSNQPQHF.

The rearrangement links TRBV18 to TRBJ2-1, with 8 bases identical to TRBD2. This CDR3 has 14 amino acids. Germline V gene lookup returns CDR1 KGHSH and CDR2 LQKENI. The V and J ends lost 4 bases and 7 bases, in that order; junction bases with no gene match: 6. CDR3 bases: TGTGCCAGCTCACTCCGGGGGGGCGGTAATGAGCAGTTCTTC. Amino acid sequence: CASSLRGGGNEQFF.

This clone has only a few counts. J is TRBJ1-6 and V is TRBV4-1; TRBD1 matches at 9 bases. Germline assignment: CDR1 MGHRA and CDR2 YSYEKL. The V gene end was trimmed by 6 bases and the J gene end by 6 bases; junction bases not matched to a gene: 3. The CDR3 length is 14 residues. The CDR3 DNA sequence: TGCGCCAGCAGTCGACAGGGGGTTAATTCACCCCTCCACTTT. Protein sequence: CASSRQGVNSPLHF.

The CDR3 here is CASSQVFPVSYEQYF. As DNA, the CDR3 is TGCGCCAGCAGCCAAGTCTTTCCGGTTTCCTACGAGCAGTACTTC. The gene calls are TRBV4-1 and TRBJ2-7, with D uncertain. Germline CDR1 and CDR2: MGHRA and YSYEKL. The ends were cut back, 1 base at V and 1 base at J, with 11 bases in the middle. This CDR3 contains 15 residues.

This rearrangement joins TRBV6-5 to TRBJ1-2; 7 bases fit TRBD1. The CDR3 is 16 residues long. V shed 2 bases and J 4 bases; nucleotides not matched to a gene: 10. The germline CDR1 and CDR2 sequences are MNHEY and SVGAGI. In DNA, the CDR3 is TGTGCCAGCAGTTACGGTATCCCGGGACAGATCTATGGCTACACCTTC. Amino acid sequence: CASSYGIPGQIYGYTF.

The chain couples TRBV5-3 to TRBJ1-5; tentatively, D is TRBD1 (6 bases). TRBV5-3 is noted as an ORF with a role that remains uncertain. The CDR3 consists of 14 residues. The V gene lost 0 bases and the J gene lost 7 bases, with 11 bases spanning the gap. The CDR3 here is CARSLDRARQPQHF. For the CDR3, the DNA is TGTGCCAGAAGCTTGGACAGGGCGAGGCAGCCCCAGCATTTT.

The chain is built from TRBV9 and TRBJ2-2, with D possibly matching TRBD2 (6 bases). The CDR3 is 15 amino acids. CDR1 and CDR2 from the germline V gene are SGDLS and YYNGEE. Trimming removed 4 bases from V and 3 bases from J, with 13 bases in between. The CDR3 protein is CASSPWGVDTGELFF. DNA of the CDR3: TGTGCCAGCAGCCCTTGGGGGGTTGACACCGGGGAGCTGTTTTTT. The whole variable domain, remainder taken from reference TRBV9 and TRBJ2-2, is DSGVTQTPKHLITATGQRVTLRCSPRSGDLSVYWYQQSLDQGLQFLIQYYNGEERAKGNILERFSAQQFPDLHSELNLSSLELGDSALYFCASSPWGVDTGELFFGEGSRLTVL.

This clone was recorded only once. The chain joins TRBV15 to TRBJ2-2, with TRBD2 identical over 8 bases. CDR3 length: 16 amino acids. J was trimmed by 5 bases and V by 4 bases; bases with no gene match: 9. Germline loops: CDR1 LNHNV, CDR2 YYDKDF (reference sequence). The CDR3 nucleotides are TGTGCCACCAGCACCTCAGCGGGGGTGAAAACCGGGGAGCTGTTTTTT. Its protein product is CATSTSAGVKTGELFF.

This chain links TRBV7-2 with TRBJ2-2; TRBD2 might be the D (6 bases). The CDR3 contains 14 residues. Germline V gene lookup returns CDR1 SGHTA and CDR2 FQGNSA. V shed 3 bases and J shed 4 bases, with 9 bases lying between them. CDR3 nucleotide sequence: TGTGCCAGCAGCTTTAAGCGGGCCACCGGGGAGCTGTTTTTT. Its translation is CASSFKRATGELFF.